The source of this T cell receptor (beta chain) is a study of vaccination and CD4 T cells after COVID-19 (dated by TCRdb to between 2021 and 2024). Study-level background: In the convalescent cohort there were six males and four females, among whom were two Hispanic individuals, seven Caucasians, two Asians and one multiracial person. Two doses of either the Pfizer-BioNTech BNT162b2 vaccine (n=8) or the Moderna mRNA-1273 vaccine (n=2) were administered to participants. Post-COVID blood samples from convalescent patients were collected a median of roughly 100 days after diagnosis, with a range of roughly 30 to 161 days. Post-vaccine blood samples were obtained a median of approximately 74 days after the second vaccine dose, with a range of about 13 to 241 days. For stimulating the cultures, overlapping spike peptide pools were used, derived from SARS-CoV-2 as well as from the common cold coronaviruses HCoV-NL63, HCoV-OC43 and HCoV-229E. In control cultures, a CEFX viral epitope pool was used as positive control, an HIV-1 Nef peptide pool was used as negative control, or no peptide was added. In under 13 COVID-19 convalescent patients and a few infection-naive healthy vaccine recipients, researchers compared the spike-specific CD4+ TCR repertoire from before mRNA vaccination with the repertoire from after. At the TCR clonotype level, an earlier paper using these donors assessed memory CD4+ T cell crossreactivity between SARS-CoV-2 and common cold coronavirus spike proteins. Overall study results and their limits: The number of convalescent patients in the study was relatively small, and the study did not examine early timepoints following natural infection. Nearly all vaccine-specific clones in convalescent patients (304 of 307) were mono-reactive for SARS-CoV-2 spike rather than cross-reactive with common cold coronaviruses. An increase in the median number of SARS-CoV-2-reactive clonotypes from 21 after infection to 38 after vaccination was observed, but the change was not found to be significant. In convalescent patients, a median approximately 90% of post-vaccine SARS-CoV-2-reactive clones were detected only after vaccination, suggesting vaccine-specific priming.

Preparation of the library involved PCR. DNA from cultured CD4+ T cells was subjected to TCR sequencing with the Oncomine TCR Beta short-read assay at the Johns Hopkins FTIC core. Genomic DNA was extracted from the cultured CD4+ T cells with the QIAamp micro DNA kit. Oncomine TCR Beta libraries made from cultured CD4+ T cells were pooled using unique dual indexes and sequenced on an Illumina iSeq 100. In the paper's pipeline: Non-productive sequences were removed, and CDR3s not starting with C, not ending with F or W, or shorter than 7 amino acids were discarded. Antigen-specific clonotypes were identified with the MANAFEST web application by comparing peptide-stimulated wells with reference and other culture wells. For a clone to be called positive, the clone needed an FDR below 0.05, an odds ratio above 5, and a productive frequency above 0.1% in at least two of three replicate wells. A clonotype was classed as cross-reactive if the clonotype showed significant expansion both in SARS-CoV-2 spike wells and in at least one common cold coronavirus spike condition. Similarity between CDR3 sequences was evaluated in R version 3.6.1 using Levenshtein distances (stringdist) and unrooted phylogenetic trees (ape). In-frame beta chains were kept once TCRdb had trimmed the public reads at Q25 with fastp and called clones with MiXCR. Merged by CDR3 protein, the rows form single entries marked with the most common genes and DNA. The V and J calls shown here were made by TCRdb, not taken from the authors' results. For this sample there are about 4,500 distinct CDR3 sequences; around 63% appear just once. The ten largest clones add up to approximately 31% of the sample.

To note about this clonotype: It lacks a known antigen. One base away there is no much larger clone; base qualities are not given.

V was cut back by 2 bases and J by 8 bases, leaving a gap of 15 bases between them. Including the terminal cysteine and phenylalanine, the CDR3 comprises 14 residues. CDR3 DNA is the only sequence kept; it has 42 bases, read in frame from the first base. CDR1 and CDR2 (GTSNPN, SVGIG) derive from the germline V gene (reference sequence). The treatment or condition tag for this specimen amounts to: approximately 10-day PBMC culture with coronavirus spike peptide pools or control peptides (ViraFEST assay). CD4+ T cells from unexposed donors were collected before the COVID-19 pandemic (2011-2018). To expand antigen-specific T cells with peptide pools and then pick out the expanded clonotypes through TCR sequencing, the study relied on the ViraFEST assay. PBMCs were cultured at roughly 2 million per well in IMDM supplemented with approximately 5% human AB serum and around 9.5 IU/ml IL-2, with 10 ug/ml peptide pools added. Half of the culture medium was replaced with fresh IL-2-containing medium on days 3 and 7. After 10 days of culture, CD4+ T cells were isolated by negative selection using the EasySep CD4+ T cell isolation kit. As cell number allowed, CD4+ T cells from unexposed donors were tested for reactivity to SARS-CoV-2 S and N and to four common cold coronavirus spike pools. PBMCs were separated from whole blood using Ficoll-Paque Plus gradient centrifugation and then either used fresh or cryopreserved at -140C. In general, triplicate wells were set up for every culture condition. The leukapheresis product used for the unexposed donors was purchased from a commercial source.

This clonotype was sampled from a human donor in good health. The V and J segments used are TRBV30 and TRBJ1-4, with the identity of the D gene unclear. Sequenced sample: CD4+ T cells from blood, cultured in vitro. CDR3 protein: CAWSLMGVPEKLFF. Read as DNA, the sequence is TGTGCCTGGAGTCTCATGGGAGTACCGGAAAAACTGTTTTTT.